This T cell receptor (beta chain) originates from a study of OX40 agonist ivuxolimab in advanced cancers. The repertoire was sequenced with immunoSEQ multiplex PCR; TCRdb's copy has only in-frame clones and lacks some. The table has fewer than 100,000 clones, about four fifths seen once; the top ten hold about 1.5%. The CDR3 spans 14 residues. In germline, CDR1 is SGHDT, CDR2 YYEEEE. V was cut by 4 bases and J by 6 bases, with 17 bases left in between. V is TRBV5-6 and J is TRBJ2-7; weak D call: TRBD1 (6 bases). This receptor was obtained from an adult with an advanced solid tumor such as melanoma, head and neck, liver or kidney cancer. Sequencing was performed on CD4+ or CD8+ T cells sorted from blood, taken in a trial of the OX40 agonist ivuxolimab. This CDR3 is CASSQRTDLSEQYF. The CDR3 coding sequence is TGTGCCAGCAGCCAGAGGACAGACCTCTCCGAGCAGTACTTC. Full variable domain (rest looked up from reference TRBV5-6 and TRBJ2-7): DAGVTQSPTHLIKTRGQQVTLRCSPKSGHDTVSWYQQALGQGPQFIFQYYEEEERQRGNFPDRFSGHQFPNYSSELNVNALLLGDSALYLCASSQRTDLSEQYFGPGTRLTVT.